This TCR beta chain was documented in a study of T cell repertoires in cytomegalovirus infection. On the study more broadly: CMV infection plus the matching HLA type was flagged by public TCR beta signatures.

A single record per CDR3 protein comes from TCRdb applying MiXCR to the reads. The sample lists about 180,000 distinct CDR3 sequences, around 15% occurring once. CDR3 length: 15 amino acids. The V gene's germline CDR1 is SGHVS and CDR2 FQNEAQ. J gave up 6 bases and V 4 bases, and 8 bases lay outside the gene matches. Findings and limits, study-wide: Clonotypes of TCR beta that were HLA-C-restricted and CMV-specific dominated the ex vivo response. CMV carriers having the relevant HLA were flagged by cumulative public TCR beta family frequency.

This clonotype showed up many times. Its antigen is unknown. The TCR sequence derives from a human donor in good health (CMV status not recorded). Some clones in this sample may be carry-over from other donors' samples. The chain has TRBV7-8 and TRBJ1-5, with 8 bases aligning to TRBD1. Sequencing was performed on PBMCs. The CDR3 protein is CASSSGTGGGQPQHF. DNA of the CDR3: TGTGCCAGCAGCTCAGGCACAGGGGGAGGTCAGCCCCAGCATTTT.